The sequence of this TCR beta chain was determined in a study of breast tumors, draining lymph nodes, adjacent tissues (TCRdb year 2016). A note on the overall study: Breast cancer patients provided tumor, adjacent nontumor tissue and axillary lymph nodes, and the study compared the TCR beta repertoires across these three sources. The study was designed to assess the relationships and possible T-cell exchange between tumor, surrounding tissue and draining lymph node repertoires in human breast cancer.

The axillary draining lymph nodes of breast cancer patients were the source of the lymph node samples. Worth noting for this clonotype: This clone's antigen is unknown. The record has no base qualities; no much larger clone is one base away.

The CDR3 runs 14 residues from the cysteine to the phenylalanine. Kept here is only the CDR3 DNA, which spans 42 bases and is read in frame from base 1. The junction shows trimming of 8 bases on V and 7 bases on J, plus 17 bases between the germline ends. CDR1 and CDR2, looked up from the germline V gene, are WSHSY and SAAADI. The sequencer listed for this sample is Illumina HiSeq 2000. TCR beta chain libraries were generated through multiplex PCR amplification. The amplified TCR beta chain products were analyzed by high-throughput sequencing. Using fastp at Q25 and MiXCR, TCRdb reprocessed the public reads and kept productive beta chains. Every distinct CDR3 protein forms one entry, paired with its most common genes and DNA. The sample yields over 250,000 distinct CDR3 sequences; around 30% were counted once. The ten most abundant clones make up 0.85% to 1.2% of the sample. Beyond this particular receptor, the publication reports: The similarity between tumor and nontumor tissue repertoires was significantly greater in luminal-like breast cancer than in basal-like breast cancer. The data were considered consistent with most tumor T cells being derived from the lymph node and subsequently expanding within tumor tissue. Tumor T-cell repertoires showed less diversity than lymph node repertoires and more diversity than nontumor tissue repertoires, and tumor T-cell repertoires showed preferential V and J gene usage. Rather than being directly demonstrated, the conclusion that tumor T cells originate in lymph nodes was presented as consistent with a hypothesis.

Sequences were obtained from axillary lymph node tissue. The sequence was obtained from a female donor with breast cancer. Some clones in this sample may be carry-over from other donors' samples. Recombination joined TRBV10-2 with TRBJ2-2, with the D segment possibly TRBD1 or TRBD2, each aligning over 7 bases. This receptor carries the CDR3 CASQGGGHIGELFF. The nucleotides are TGCGCCAGCCAGGGGGGGGGTCACATCGGGGAGCTGTTTTTT.